A single sample is the source of the 2 T cell receptor beta chains below, sequenced in a study of blood T cell repertoires in COVID-19. Repertoires were generated with immunoSEQ multiplex PCR, while TCRdb's copy carries only in-frame clones and drops some. The sample holds 170,000 or so clones, around nine tenths seen once. Material: peripheral blood. These receptors were taken from a woman in her seventies with COVID-19, enrolled during active disease.

The V and J genes are TRBV5-4 and TRBJ2-1; 10 nucleotides agree with TRBD2. J lost 3 bases, V lost 4 bases, and 10 bases had no gene match. This CDR3 region has 17 residues. Germline lookup yields CDR1 SGHNT and CDR2 YYREEE (reference sequence). The CDR3 coding sequence is TGTGCCAGCAGCCGCCTCAGTAGCGGGAGGAACTACAATGAGCAGTTCTTC. Translating gives CASSRLSSGRNYNEQFF.

The chain recombines TRBV30 with TRBJ1-2; possibly TRBD1 for D (6 bases). The CDR3 consists of 14 residues. Between the trimmed V and J ends, which lost 2 bases and 4 bases, there was a span of 14 bases. Germline V CDR1 and CDR2: GTSNPN, SVGIG (reference sequence). The CDR3 nucleotides read TGTGCCTGGAGTTTAGGCCGAGGGGGCTATGGCTACACCTTC. Residues: CAWSLGRGGYGYTF.